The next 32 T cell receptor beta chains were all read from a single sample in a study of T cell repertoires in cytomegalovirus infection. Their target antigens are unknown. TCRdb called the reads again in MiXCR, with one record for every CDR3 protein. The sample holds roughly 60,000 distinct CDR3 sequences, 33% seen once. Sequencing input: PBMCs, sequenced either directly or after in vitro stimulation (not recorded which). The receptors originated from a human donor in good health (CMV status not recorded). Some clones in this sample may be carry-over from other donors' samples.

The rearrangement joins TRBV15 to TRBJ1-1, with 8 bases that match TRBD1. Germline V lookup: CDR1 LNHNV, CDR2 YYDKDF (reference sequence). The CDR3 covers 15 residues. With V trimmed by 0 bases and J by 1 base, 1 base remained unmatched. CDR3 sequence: CATSRDRGPNTEAFF. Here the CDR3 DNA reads TGTGCCACCAGCAGAGACAGGGGGCCGAACACTGAAGCTTTCTTT.

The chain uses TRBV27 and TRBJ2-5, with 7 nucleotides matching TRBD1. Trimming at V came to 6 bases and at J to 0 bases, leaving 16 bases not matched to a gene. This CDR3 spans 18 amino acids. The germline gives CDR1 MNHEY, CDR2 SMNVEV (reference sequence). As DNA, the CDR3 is TGTGCCAGCAGCTCCCACAGGGGAACGGGGACCTACCAAGAGACCCAGTACTTC. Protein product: CASSSHRGTGTYQETQYF.

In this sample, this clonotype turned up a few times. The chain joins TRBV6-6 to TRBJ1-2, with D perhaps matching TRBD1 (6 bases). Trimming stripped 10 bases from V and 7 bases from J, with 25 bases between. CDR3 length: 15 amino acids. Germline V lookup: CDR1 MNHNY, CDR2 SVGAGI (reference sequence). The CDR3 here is CATKGGGDRLTGYTF. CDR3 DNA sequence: TGTGCCACCAAGGGGGGCGGGGATCGGCTTACTGGCTACACCTTC.

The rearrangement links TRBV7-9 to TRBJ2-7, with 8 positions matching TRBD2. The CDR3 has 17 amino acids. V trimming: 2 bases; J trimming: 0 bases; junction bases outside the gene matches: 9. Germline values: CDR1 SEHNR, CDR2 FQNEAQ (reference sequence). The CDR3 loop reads CASSLYPQRGSSYEQYF. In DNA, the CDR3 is TGTGCCAGCAGCTTATACCCTCAGCGGGGGAGCTCCTACGAGCAGTACTTC.

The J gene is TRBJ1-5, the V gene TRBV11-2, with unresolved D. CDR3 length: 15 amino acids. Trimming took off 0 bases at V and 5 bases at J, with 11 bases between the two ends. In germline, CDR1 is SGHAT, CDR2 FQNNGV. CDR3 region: CASSLDPGWDQPQHF. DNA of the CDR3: TGTGCCAGCAGCTTAGATCCGGGGTGGGATCAGCCCCAGCATTTT.

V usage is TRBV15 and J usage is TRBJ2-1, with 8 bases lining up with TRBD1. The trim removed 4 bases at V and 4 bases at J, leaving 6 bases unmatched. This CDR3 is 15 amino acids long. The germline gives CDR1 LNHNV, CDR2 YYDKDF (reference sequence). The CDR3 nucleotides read TGTGCCACCAGCAATCGACAGGGGTCTTACAATGAGCAGTTCTTC. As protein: CATSNRQGSYNEQFF.

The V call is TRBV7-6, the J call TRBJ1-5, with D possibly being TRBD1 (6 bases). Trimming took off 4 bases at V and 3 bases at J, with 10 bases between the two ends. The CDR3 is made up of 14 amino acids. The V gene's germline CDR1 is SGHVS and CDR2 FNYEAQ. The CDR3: CASSSQGLNQPQHF. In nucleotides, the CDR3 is TGTGCCAGCAGCTCACAGGGACTCAATCAGCCCCAGCATTTT.

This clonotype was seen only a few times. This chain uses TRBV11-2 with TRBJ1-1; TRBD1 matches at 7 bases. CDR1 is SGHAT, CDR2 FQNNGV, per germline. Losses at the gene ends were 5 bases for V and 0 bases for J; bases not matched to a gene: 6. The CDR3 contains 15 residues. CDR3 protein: CASSLWDSLNTEAFF. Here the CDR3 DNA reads TGTGCCAGCAGCCTATGGGACAGTCTGAACACTGAAGCTTTCTTT.

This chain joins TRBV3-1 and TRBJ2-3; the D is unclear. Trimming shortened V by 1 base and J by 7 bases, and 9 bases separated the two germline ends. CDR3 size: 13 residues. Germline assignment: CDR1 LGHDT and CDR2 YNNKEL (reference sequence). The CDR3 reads CASSQGSRNTQYF. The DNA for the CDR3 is TGTGCCAGCAGCCAAGGGTCGAGAAATACGCAGTATTTT.

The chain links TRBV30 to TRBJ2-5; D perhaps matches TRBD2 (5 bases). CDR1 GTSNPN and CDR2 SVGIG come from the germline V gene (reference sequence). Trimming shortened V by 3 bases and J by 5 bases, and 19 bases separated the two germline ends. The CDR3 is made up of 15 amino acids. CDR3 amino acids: CAWSLGGLARETQYF. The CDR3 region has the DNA TGTGCCTGGAGCCTCGGTGGTCTAGCTCGGGAGACCCAGTACTTC.

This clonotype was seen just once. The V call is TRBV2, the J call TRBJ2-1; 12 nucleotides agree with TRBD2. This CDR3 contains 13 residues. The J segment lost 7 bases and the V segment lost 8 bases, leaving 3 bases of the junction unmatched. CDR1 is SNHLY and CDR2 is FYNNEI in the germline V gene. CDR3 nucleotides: TGTGCCAGCCTAGCGGGGGGGCCAAATGAGCAGTTCTTC. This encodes CASLAGGPNEQFF.

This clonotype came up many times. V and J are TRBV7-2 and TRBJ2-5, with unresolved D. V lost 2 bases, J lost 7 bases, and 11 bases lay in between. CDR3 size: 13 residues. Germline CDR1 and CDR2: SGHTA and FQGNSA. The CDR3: CASSLMVLGTQYF. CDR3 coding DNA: TGTGCCAGCAGCTTAATGGTGCTGGGGACCCAGTACTTC. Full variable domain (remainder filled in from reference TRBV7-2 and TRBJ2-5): GAGVSQSPSNKVTEKGKDVELRCDPISGHTALYWYRQSLGQGLEFLIYFQGNSAPDKSGLPSDRFSAERTGGSVSTLTIQRTQQEDSAVYLCASSLMVLGTQYFGPGTRLLVL.

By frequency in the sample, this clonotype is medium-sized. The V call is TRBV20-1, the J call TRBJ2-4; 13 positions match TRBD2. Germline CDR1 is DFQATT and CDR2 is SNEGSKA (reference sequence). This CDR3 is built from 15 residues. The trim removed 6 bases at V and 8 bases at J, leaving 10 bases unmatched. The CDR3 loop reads CSATGTSGISDIQYF. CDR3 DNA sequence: TGCAGTGCAACCGGGACTAGCGGGATTAGTGACATTCAGTACTTC.

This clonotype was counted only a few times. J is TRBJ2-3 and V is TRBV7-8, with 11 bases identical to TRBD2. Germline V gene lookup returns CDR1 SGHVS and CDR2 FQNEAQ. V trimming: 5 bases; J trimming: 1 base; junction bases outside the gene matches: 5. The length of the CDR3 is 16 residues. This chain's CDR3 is CASSTKLAGGTDTQYF. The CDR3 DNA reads TGTGCCAGCAGCACCAAACTAGCGGGGGGCACAGATACGCAGTATTTT.

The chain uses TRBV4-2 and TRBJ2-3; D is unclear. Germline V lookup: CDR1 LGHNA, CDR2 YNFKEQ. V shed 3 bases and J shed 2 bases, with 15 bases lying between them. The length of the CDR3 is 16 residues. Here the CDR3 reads CASSHLPRVPTDTQYF. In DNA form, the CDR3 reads TGTGCCAGCAGCCACCTTCCTAGAGTTCCCACAGATACGCAGTATTTT.

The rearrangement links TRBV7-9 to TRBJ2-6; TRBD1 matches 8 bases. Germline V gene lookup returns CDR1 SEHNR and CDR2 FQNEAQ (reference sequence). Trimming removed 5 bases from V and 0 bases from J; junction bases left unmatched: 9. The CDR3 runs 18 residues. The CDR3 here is CASSLLTGAVSGANVLTF. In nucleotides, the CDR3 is TGTGCCAGCAGCCTATTGACAGGGGCTGTCTCTGGGGCCAACGTCCTGACTTTC.

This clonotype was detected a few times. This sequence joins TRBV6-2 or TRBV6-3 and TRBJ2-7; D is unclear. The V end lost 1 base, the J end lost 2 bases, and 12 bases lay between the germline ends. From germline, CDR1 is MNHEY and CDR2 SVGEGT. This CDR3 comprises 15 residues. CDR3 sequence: CASSYYLGHTYEQYF. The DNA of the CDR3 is TGTGCCAGCAGTTACTATCTGGGCCATACCTACGAGCAGTACTTC.

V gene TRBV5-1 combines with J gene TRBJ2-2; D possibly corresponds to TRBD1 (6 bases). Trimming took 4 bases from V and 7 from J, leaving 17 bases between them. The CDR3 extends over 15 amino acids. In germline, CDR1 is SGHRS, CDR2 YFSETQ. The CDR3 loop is CASSLTPNRVGELFF. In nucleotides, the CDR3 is TGCGCCAGCAGCCTCACCCCCAACAGGGTCGGGGAGCTGTTTTTT.

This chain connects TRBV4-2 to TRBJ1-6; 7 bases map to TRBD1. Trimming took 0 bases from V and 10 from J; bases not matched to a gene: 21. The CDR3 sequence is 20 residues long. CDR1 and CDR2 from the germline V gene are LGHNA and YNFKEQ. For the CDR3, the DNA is TGTGCCAGCAGCCAAGAGGTCGCCGTAGTGGGTTACAGGGGCGGATCACCCCTCCACTTT. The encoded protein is CASSQEVAVVGYRGGSPLHF.

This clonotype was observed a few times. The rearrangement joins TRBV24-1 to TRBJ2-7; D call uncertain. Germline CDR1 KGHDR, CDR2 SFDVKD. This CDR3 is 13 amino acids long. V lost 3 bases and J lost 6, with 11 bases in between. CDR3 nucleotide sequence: TGTGCCACCAGTGATACCCCAGGTACCGAGCAGTACTTC. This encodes CATSDTPGTEQYF.

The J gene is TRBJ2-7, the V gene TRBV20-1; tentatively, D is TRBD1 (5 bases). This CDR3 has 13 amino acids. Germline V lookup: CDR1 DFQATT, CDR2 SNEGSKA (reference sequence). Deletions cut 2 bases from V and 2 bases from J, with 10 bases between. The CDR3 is CSARSAGTYEQYF. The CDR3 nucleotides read TGCAGTGCTAGATCTGCAGGGACCTACGAGCAGTACTTC.

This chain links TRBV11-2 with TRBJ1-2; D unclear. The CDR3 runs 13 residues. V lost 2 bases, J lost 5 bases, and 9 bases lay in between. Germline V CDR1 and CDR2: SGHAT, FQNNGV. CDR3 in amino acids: CASSLSNGYGYTF. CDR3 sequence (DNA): TGTGCCAGCAGCTTATCAAACGGGTATGGCTACACCTTC.

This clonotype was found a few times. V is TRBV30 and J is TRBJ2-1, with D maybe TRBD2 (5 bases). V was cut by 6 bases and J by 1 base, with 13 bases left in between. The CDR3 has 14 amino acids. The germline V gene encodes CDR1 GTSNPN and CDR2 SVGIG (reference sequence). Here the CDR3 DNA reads TGTGCCTGCTTTGTGAGGGAATCCTACAATGAGCAGTTCTTC. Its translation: CACFVRESYNEQFF.

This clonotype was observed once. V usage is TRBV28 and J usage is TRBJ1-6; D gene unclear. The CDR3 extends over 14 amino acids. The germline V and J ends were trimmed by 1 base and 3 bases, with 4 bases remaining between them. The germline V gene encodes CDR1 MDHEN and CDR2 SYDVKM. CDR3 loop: CASSLYNYNSPLHF. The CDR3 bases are TGTGCCAGCAGTTTATACAACTATAATTCACCCCTCCACTTT.

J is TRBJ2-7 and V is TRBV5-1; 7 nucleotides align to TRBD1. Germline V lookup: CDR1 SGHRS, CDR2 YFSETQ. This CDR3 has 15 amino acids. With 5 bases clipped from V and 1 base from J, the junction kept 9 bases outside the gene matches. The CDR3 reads CASSPPGTVSYEQYF. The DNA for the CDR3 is TGCGCCAGCAGTCCCCCCGGGACAGTTTCCTACGAGCAGTACTTC.

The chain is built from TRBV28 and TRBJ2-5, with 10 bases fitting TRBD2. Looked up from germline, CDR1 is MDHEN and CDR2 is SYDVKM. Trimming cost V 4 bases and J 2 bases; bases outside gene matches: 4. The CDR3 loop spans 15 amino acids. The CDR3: CASSSAGGRQETQYF. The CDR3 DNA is TGTGCCAGCAGTTCAGCGGGAGGGCGACAAGAGACCCAGTACTTC.

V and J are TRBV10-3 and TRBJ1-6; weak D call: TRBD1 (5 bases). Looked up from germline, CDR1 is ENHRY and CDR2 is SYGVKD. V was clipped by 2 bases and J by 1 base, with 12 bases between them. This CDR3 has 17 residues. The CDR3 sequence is CAISEGTSTSYNSPLHF. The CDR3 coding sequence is TGTGCCATCAGTGAGGGGACCTCAACATCCTATAATTCACCCCTCCACTTT.

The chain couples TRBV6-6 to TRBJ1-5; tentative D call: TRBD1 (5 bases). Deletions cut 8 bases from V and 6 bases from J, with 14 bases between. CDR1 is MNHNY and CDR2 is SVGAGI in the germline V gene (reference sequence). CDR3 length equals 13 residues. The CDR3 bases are TGTGCCAGCGGGGCTGGGGAACTTCAGCCCCAGCATTTT. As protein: CASGAGELQPQHF.

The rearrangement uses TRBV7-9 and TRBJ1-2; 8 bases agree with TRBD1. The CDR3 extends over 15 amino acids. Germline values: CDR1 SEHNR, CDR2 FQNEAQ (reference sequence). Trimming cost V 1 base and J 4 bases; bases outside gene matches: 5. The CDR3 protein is CASSLGAGGAYGYTF. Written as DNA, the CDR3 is TGTGCCAGCAGCTTAGGTGCAGGGGGCGCCTATGGCTACACCTTC.

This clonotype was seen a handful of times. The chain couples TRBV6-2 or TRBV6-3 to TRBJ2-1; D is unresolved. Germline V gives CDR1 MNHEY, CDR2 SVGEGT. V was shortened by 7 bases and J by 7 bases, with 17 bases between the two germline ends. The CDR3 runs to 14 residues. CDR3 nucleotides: TGTGCCAGCACCTTATCCCTCAAAAAGAATGAGCAGTTCTTC. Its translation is CASTLSLKKNEQFF.

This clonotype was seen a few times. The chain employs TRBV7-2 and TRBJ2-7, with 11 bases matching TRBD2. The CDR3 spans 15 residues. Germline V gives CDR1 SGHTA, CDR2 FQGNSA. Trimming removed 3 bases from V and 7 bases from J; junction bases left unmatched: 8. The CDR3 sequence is CASSFVAGGPGEQYF. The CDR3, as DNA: TGTGCCAGCAGCTTCGTAGCGGGAGGGCCAGGAGAGCAGTACTTC.

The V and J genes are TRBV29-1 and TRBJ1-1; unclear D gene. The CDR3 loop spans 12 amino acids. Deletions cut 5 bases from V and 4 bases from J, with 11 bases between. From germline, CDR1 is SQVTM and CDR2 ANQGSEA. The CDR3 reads CSVSGMSTEAFF. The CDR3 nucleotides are TGCAGCGTTTCGGGGATGAGCACTGAAGCTTTCTTT.